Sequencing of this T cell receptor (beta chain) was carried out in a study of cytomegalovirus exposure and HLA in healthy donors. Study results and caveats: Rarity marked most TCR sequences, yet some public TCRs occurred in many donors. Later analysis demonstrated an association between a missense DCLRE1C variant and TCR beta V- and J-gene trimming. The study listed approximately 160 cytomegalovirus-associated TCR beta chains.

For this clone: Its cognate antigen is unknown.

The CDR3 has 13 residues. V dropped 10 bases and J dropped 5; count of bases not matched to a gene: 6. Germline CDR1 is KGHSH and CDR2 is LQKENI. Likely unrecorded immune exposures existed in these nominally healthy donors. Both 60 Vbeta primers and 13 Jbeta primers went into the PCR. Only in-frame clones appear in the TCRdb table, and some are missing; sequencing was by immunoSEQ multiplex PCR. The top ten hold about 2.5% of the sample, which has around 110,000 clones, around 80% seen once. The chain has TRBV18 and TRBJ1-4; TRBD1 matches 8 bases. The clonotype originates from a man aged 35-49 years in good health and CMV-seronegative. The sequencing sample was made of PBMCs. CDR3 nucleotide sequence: TGTGCCACCAGGACAGGGTTCAATGAAAAACTGTTTTTT. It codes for CATRTGFNEKLFF.